The present T cell receptor (beta chain) was sequenced within a study of cytomegalovirus exposure and HLA in healthy donors. Primers: 60 Vbeta forward and 13 Jbeta reverse. Sequencing used immunoSEQ multiplex PCR; TCRdb keeps in-frame clones, though not all of them. The sample contains about 180,000 clones, about three quarters of which appear only once. The CDR3 totals 15 residues. The germline gives CDR1 KGHSH, CDR2 LQKENI. V was pared by 6 bases and J by 2 bases, with 14 bases between. The genes are TRBV18 and TRBJ1-3, with D possibly being TRBD1 (5 bases). The clonotype comes from a man between 18 and 35 years old in good health and CMV-seronegative. Sequencing was done on a sample of PBMCs. The CDR3 DNA sequence: TGTGCCAGCTCCCCCCCGAGGACAACTGGAAACACCATATATTTT. Its protein is CASSPPRTTGNTIYF.